These T cell receptor beta chains were read from a single sample in a study of cytomegalovirus exposure and HLA in healthy donors. Only in-frame clones appear in the TCRdb table, and some are missing; sequencing was by immunoSEQ multiplex PCR. The repertoire consists of 150,000 to 180,000 clones, with 86% occurring once and the leading ten covering approximately 20%. Specimen: PBMCs. All receptors come from a man aged 18 to 30 in good health and CMV-seropositive. Both conserved end residues are part of each CDR3. A D gene is named only where the DNA matches it firmly. Size is omitted from some rows. Given values are once, few, many or a class for expanded clones.

d_gene	abundance	j_gene	v_gene	CDR3aa	CDR3nt
-	-	TRBJ2-7	TRBV15	CATSTRAGSYEQYF	TGTGCCACCAGCACCCGAGCGGGCTCCTACGAGCAGTACTTC
TRBD1	few	TRBJ1-2	TRBV29-1	CSVERDRGNYGYTF	TGCAGCGTTGAGCGGGACAGGGGTAACTATGGCTACACCTTC
-	few	TRBJ2-7	TRBV7-2	CASSSVLYEQYF	TGTGCCAGCAGCTCAGTTCTCTACGAGCAGTACTTC
TRBD1	-	TRBJ2-7	TRBV7-8	CASSRGQGVFDEQYF	TGTGCCAGCAGTCGGGGACAGGGGGTTTTCGACGAGCAGTACTTC
TRBD1	-	TRBJ2-7	TRBV5-5	CASSLAPGQGSYEQYF	TGTGCCAGCAGCTTGGCACCGGGACAGGGCTCCTACGAGCAGTACTTC
-	few	TRBJ1-2	TRBV28	CASRPTGGQNYGYTF	TGTGCCAGCAGACCCACAGGAGGGCAAAACTATGGCTACACCTTC
-	-	TRBJ2-7	TRBV5-6	CASSLVASAYEQYF	TGTGCCAGCAGCTTGGTGGCTAGCGCTTACGAGCAGTACTTC
-	once	TRBJ2-3	TRBV7-2	CASSLGGPTDTQYF	TGTGCCAGCAGCTTAGGAGGGCCAACAGATACGCAGTATTTT
-	-	TRBJ2-5	TRBV30	CAWSPQGLARQGTQYF	TGTGCCTGGAGTCCCCAGGGCCTCGCCCGGCAGGGGACCCAGTACTTC
-	-	TRBJ1-1	TRBV11-2	CASSEAHSRLAEAFF	TGTGCCAGCAGCGAGGCCCACTCAAGGTTAGCTGAAGCTTTCTTT
-	-	TRBJ2-7	TRBV6-5	CASNQGPIYEQYF	TGTGCCAGCAACCAGGGGCCGATCTACGAGCAGTACTTC
-	-	TRBJ2-6	TRBV4-1	CASSQEVTVSGANVLTF	TGCGCCAGCAGCCAAGAAGTGACAGTCTCTGGGGCCAACGTCCTGACTTTC
-	-	TRBJ1-6	TRBV18	CASSGTLDSPLHF	TGTGCCAGCTCAGGGACTCTGGATTCACCCCTCCACTTT
-	-	TRBJ1-1	TRBV27	CASSLDRVDMNTEAFF	TGTGCCAGCAGTTTGGATCGAGTGGACATGAACACTGAAGCTTTCTTT
TRBD2	-	TRBJ2-3	TRBV5-4	CASSLLAGGPRDTQYF	TGTGCCAGCAGCTTGCTAGCGGGGGGGCCCAGAGATACGCAGTATTTT
-	few	TRBJ1-6	TRBV27	CASSPGGGLGSPLHF	TGTGCCAGCAGTCCCGGCGGGGGGCTGGGATCACCCCTCCACTTT
-	-	TRBJ2-3	TRBV5-8	CASSLVGGPTDTQYF	TGTGCCAGCAGCTTGGTGGGGGGGCCCACAGATACGCAGTATTTT
-	-	TRBJ1-4	TRBV6-1	CASSPRTAEKLFF	TGTGCCAGCAGTCCTCGGACAGCCGAAAAACTGTTTTTT
TRBD2	-	TRBJ2-7	TRBV7-8	CASSLASLAGGEQYF	TGTGCCAGCAGCTTAGCAAGCCTAGCGGGAGGCGAGCAGTACTTC
TRBD1	-	TRBJ1-1	TRBV2	CASNTGGVSLNTEAFF	TGTGCCAGCAATACAGGGGGCGTTAGTCTGAACACTGAAGCTTTCTTT
TRBD2	-	TRBJ2-1	TRBV6-6	CASSSLAGVNEQFF	TGTGCCAGCAGTTCCTTAGCGGGGGTCAATGAGCAGTTCTTC
TRBD1	once	TRBJ1-2	TRBV27	CASSLTQGGGYTF	TGTGCCAGCAGTTTGACGCAGGGGGGCGGCTACACCTTC
TRBD1	-	TRBJ2-7	TRBV29-1	CSARQGAASEQYF	TGCAGCGCTAGACAGGGGGCAGCGAGCGAGCAGTACTTC
TRBD2	-	TRBJ2-7	TRBV28	CASNTLSGGDRSYEQYF	TGTGCCAGCAACACCCTTAGCGGGGGTGACCGTTCCTACGAGCAGTACTTC
TRBD1	once	TRBJ2-3	TRBV5-1	CASSWDSTQYF	TGCGCCAGCAGCTGGGACAGTACGCAGTATTTT
-	-	TRBJ2-1	TRBV15	CATSSGSGEQFF	TGTGCCACCAGCAGTGGTAGCGGTGAGCAGTTCTTC
TRBD2	-	TRBJ2-1	TRBV4-2	CASSQEAGGPDEQFF	TGTGCCAGCAGCCAAGAAGCGGGAGGGCCTGATGAGCAGTTCTTC
-	-	TRBJ2-2	TRBV7-7	CASSFGPTGELFF	TGTGCCAGCAGCTTTGGGCCCACCGGGGAGCTGTTTTTT
-	-	TRBJ1-6	TRBV6-1	CASRADSSYNSPLHF	TGTGCCAGCAGAGCGGACAGCTCCTATAATTCACCCCTCCACTTT
TRBD2	-	TRBJ2-1	TRBV6-6	CASSQRVAGDEQFF	TGTGCCAGCAGCCAAAGGGTAGCGGGAGATGAGCAGTTCTTC
-	-	TRBJ1-2	TRBV10-3	CAISGSQNYGYTF	TGTGCCATCAGTGGGAGCCAGAACTATGGCTACACCTTC
-	-	TRBJ2-1	TRBV25-1	CASSNPDEQFF	TGTGCCAGCAGTAACCCAGATGAGCAGTTCTTC
TRBD1	-	TRBJ2-7	TRBV27	CASSSTGTGLDEQYF	TGTGCCAGCAGCTCCACCGGGACAGGGCTCGACGAGCAGTACTTC
TRBD2	-	TRBJ2-5	TRBV14	CASSQEASGGETQYF	TGTGCCAGCAGCCAAGAGGCCAGCGGGGGGGAGACCCAGTACTTC
TRBD1	-	TRBJ1-1	TRBV6-5	CASSKDRGLNTEAFF	TGTGCCAGCAGTAAAGACAGGGGCCTGAACACTGAAGCTTTCTTT
TRBD1	-	TRBJ2-7	TRBV9	CASSVSGDRVLEQYF	TGTGCCAGCAGCGTAAGCGGGGACAGGGTTTTGGAGCAGTACTTC
TRBD2	-	TRBJ2-5	TRBV13	CASSLGLAVGETQYF	TGTGCCAGCAGCTTGGGACTAGCGGTAGGAGAGACCCAGTACTTC
-	-	TRBJ2-5	TRBV18	CASSPPGWETQYF	TGTGCCAGCTCACCACCCGGTTGGGAGACCCAGTACTTC
TRBD1	-	TRBJ1-1	TRBV10-2	CASRRTGTNTEAFF	TGCGCCAGCAGACGGACAGGAACGAACACTGAAGCTTTCTTT
-	-	TRBJ1-1	TRBV21-1	CASSEGGQGSEAFF	TGTGCCAGCAGCGAGGGGGGACAGGGCTCTGAAGCTTTCTTT
TRBD1	-	TRBJ2-7	TRBV4-3	CASSQHDRGGVQYF	TGCGCCAGCAGCCAACATGACAGGGGAGGTGTGCAGTACTTC
TRBD1	-	TRBJ2-7	TRBV29-1	CSVGRTGTEQYF	TGCAGCGTGGGCCGGACAGGGACCGAGCAGTACTTC
TRBD1	-	TRBJ1-1	TRBV25-1	CASSERNPGQGNTEAFF	TGTGCCAGCAGTGAACGCAATCCCGGACAGGGCAACACTGAAGCTTTCTTT
-	-	TRBJ1-1	TRBV21-1	CASSNLAALGQGKVEAFF	TGTGCCAGCAGCAACCTCGCCGCCCTCGGACAGGGGAAAGTTGAAGCTTTCTTT
-	-	TRBJ2-1	TRBV6-5	CASSYSSTNEQFF	TGTGCCAGCAGTTACTCGAGCACCAATGAGCAGTTCTTC
TRBD1	-	TRBJ2-1	TRBV27	CASSLPPGQGKNEQFF	TGTGCCAGCAGTTTACCCCCCGGACAGGGTAAGAATGAGCAGTTCTTC
TRBD1	-	TRBJ1-2	TRBV5-1	CASSKGQGGYTF	TGCGCCAGCAGCAAAGGACAGGGTGGCTACACCTTC
-	-	TRBJ2-5	TRBV18	CASSLLSETQYF	TGTGCCAGCTCACTCCTCTCGGAGACCCAGTACTTC
TRBD2	-	TRBJ2-5	TRBV7-8	CASSTAREGTKETQYF	TGTGCCAGCAGCACCGCGCGGGAGGGTACAAAAGAGACCCAGTACTTC
TRBD2	once	TRBJ2-7	TRBV4-1	CASSQISGTSGSYEQYF	TGCGCCAGCAGCCAGATATCCGGGACTAGCGGCTCCTACGAGCAGTACTTC
-	-	TRBJ1-2	TRBV2	CASSGPHYTF	TGTGCCAGCAGTGGGCCTCACTACACCTTC
TRBD2	-	TRBJ2-5	TRBV4-3	CASSQVWREGETQYF	TGCGCCAGCAGCCAAGTTTGGCGGGAGGGTGAGACCCAGTACTTC
TRBD1	-	TRBJ2-7	TRBV27	CASRLRDRDSEQYF	TGTGCCAGCAGGCTCAGGGACAGGGATTCCGAGCAGTACTTC
-	-	TRBJ1-1	TRBV28	CASTSGGPTEAFF	TGTGCCAGCACCAGCGGGGGCCCCACTGAAGCTTTCTTT
-	-	TRBJ2-1	TRBV4-1	CASSQVRQSSYNEQFF	TGCGCCAGCAGCCAAGTCAGACAGAGCTCCTACAATGAGCAGTTCTTC